This T cell receptor (beta chain) was sequenced in a study of graft-versus-host responses after intestinal transplantation. Looking at the study overall: Isolated intestinal, liver-intestinal, or multivisceral transplants were what recipients had. Anti-thymocyte globulin was used for induction in all recipients, who then took tacrolimus and steroids for approximately three years. General study points: GvH clones were identified in recipient marrow, with some first appearing in ileum or blood. Peak circulating GvH clone levels were associated with early post-transplant HvG declines.

Regarding this clone: Its antigen is unknown.

Trimming pared 1 base from V and 1 base from J, leaving 8 bases between. From germline, CDR1 is SGHRS and CDR2 YFSETQ. The CDR3 spans 14 residues. The protocol was immunoSEQ multiplex PCR, while the TCRdb copy is restricted to in-frame clones and leaves out a portion. The sample yields around 96,000 clones, around nine tenths seen once. V usage is TRBV5-1 and J usage is TRBJ2-5; TRBD1 might be the D (6 bases). The source is a human donor who received an intestinal transplant. Sequences were derived from unstimulated CD4+ T cells sorted from spleen or lymph node cells, sampled before intestinal transplant. The CDR3 is CASSLLTGQETQYF. As DNA, the CDR3 is TGCGCCAGCAGCTTGCTGACAGGCCAAGAGACCCAGTACTTC.